The next 23 T cell receptor beta chains were all read from a single sample in a study of tumor-infiltrating lymphocytes in localized non-small cell lung cancer. Only in-frame clones appear in the TCRdb table, and some are missing; sequencing was by immunoSEQ multiplex PCR. The table lists over 2,500 clones, approximately 50% of them singletons, with roughly a fifth in the top ten. The sequencing input was uninvolved lung tissue not adjacent to the tumor. The receptors stem from a human donor with non-small cell lung cancer.

V usage is TRBV28 and J usage is TRBJ1-3, with TRBD1 as a possible D gene (6 bases). The CDR3 covers 15 residues. V was shortened by 4 bases and J by 0 bases, with 10 bases between the two germline ends. CDR1 is MDHEN, CDR2 SYDVKM, per germline. CDR3 residues: CASSSQGISGNTIYF. In DNA, the CDR3 is TGTGCCAGCAGTTCCCAGGGGATCTCTGGAAACACCATATATTTT.

This clone was counted only a few times. The gene calls are TRBV6-1 and TRBJ1-2; D gene uncertain. This CDR3 is 15 amino acids long. Trimming took 2 bases from V and 0 from J, leaving 10 bases between them. The germline V gene has CDR1 MNHNS and CDR2 SASEGT. The chain's CDR3 is CASSEFHASNYGYTF. CDR3 bases: TGTGCCAGCAGTGAATTCCACGCTTCTAACTATGGCTACACCTTC.

This clone has only a few counts. This chain joins TRBV2 and TRBJ1-1; TRBD1 matches 7 bases. Germline V gene sequence: CDR1 SNHLY, CDR2 FYNNEI. The CDR3 sequence is 13 residues long. V lost 6 bases, J lost 11 bases, and 12 bases stayed unmatched. The CDR3, as DNA: TGTGCCAGCAGGACGGACTCACAGGGGAGGGCTTTCTTT. Amino acid sequence: CASRTDSQGRAFF.

This rearrangement joins TRBV29-1 to TRBJ2-7, with D perhaps matching TRBD1 (5 bases). Between the trimmed V and J ends, which lost 7 bases and 0 bases, there was a span of 10 bases. The V gene's germline CDR1 is SQVTM and CDR2 ANQGSEA. The CDR3 totals 12 residues. The CDR3 DNA follows: TGCAGCGGACAGAATATCTCCTACGAGCAGTACTTC. The encoded protein is CSGQNISYEQYF.

This clone was detected only a few times. The chain recombines TRBV28 with TRBJ2-7; D gene unclear. Germline assignment: CDR1 MDHEN and CDR2 SYDVKM. The CDR3 has 16 residues. Trimming removed 8 bases from V and 3 bases from J, with 23 bases in between. CDR3 sequence (DNA): TGTGCCAGCTCTTCGGTTCAGACTCACACCGGCTACGAGCAGTACTTC. It yields the protein CASSSVQTHTGYEQYF.

This sequence joins TRBV29-1 and TRBJ1-4, with D hard to call. Germline CDR1 is SQVTM and CDR2 is ANQGSEA. V lost 4 bases and J 8 bases, leaving 11 bases between the germline ends. There are 12 residues in the CDR3. The CDR3 region has the DNA TGCAGCGTTGGGGCTACCCACGAAAAACTGTTTTTT. As protein: CSVGATHEKLFF.

CDR3 in amino acids: CASRSTGFHGYTF. The CDR3 DNA follows: TGTGCCAGCAGGTCGACAGGATTCCATGGCTACACCTTC. The chain is built from TRBV28 and TRBJ1-2; a possible D gene is TRBD1 (6 bases). Per the germline V gene, CDR1 is MDHEN and CDR2 is SYDVKM. The CDR3 is 13 residues long. Trimming cost V 6 bases and J 6 bases, with 14 bases left between them.

Written as DNA, the CDR3 is TGTGCCAGCAGTTTTAACAGCTACGAGCAGTACTTC. Its protein is CASSFNSYEQYF. The V and J genes are TRBV27 and TRBJ2-7; D is undetermined. CDR3 length: 12 residues. CDR1 is MNHEY, CDR2 SMNVEV, per germline (reference sequence). V was shortened by 3 bases and J by 3 bases, with 6 bases between the two germline ends.

The V call is TRBV7-8, the J call TRBJ2-7; D might be TRBD2 (6 bases). V was cut by 6 bases and J by 3 bases, with 18 bases left in between. The CDR3 runs to 15 residues. Per germline, CDR1 SGHVS and CDR2 FQNEAQ. This CDR3 is CASRYVEGPNYEQYF. The CDR3 nucleotides read TGTGCCAGCAGATACGTGGAGGGGCCGAACTACGAGCAGTACTTC.

The rearrangement uses TRBV10-3 and TRBJ2-1; D is ambiguous. CDR1 is ENHRY and CDR2 is SYGVKD in the germline V gene. This CDR3 contains 12 residues. Trimming took off 3 bases at V and 5 bases at J, with 5 bases between the two ends. The CDR3 nucleotides read TGTGCCATCAGTGAAAATAACAATGAGCAGTTCTTC. This translates into CAISENNNEQFF.

The chain combines TRBV14 with TRBJ2-7, with D uncertain. This CDR3 has 15 amino acids. Germline loops: CDR1 SGHDN, CDR2 FVKESK. Trimming stripped 2 bases from V and 3 bases from J, with 14 bases between. Here the CDR3 reads CASSQFQQALYEQYF. The DNA for the CDR3 is TGTGCCAGCAGCCAATTTCAGCAAGCCCTCTACGAGCAGTACTTC.

The chain joins TRBV7-3 to TRBJ2-5; D unresolved. Trimming took off 3 bases at V and 7 bases at J, with 15 bases between the two ends. This CDR3 has 14 residues. Looked up from germline, CDR1 is SGHTA and CDR2 is FQGTGA. CDR3 coding DNA: TGTGCCAGCAGCTTGGACGGCAGCACGGGGACCCAGTACTTC. Residues: CASSLDGSTGTQYF.

This clone was picked up one time. The V gene is TRBV4-1, the J gene TRBJ1-1; TRBD1 is a possible D gene (6 bases). Trimming took off 4 bases at V and 4 bases at J, with 16 bases between the two ends. Germline assignment: CDR1 MGHRA and CDR2 YSYEKL. The CDR3 runs to 15 residues. The chain's CDR3 is CASSRVGGQVTEAFF. The CDR3, as DNA: TGCGCCAGCAGCCGGGTGGGGGGGCAGGTCACTGAAGCTTTCTTT.

This clone showed up just a few times. V usage is TRBV19 and J usage is TRBJ2-7, with 9 bases aligning to TRBD1. Germline V CDR1 and CDR2: LNHDA, SQIVND (reference sequence). Germline trimming cut 5 bases from V and 0 bases from J; bases unmatched to any gene: 5. This CDR3 is 15 amino acids long. CDR3 nucleotide sequence: TGTGCCAGTAGTTTGAGACAGGGGGGCTCCTACGAGCAGTACTTC. Its protein product is CASSLRQGGSYEQYF.

This clone came up a few times. V is TRBV5-6 and J is TRBJ2-6; D unclear. The V and J ends lost 3 bases and 0 bases respectively, with 10 bases between them. The CDR3 totals 16 residues. Germline CDR1 reads SGHDT; CDR2 reads YYEEEE. The CDR3 DNA sequence: TGTGCCAGCAGCTCTTTAAAGGTCTCTGGGGCCAACGTCCTGACTTTC. Amino acid sequence: CASSSLKVSGANVLTF.

The rearrangement links TRBV5-1 to TRBJ2-5, with D possibly TRBD2 on 6 matching bases. Trimming cost V 5 bases and J 4 bases, with 12 bases left between them. Germline V gene sequence: CDR1 SGHRS, CDR2 YFSETQ. The CDR3 sequence is 13 residues long. In DNA form, the CDR3 reads TGCGCCAGCAGGGGACTTACCGGAGAGACCCAGTACTTC. Protein: CASRGLTGETQYF. Together with reference TRBV5-1 and TRBJ2-5, the CDR3 gives the full variable domain: KAGVTQTPRYLIKTRGQQVTLSCSPISGHRSVSWYQQTPGQGLQFLFEYFSETQRNKGNFPGRFSGRQFSNSRSEMNVSTLELGDSALYLCASRGLTGETQYFGPGTRLLVL.

This clone has just a few counts. Germline is not matched at one junction end, which may reflect a read error. V is TRBV7-7 and J is TRBJ2-1; D gene unclear. The CDR3 sequence is 14 residues long. Germline V gives CDR1 SSHAT, CDR2 FNYEAQ (reference sequence). The CDR3 region is CASSYDSSYNEQFF. In DNA, the CDR3 is TGTGCTAGCAGCTATGACTCCTCCTACAATGAGCAGTTCTTC.

The CDR3 nucleotides are TGTGCCAGCAGACCCGGGACAGGGCTCTACGAGCAGTACTTC. Its translation: CASRPGTGLYEQYF. This chain uses TRBV7-2 with TRBJ2-7; TRBD1 matches 9 bases. The ends lost 6 bases at V and 3 bases at J; junction bases unmatched: 6. This CDR3 spans 14 amino acids. Germline lookup yields CDR1 SGHTA and CDR2 FQGNSA.

The gene calls are TRBV7-8 and TRBJ1-2, with 8 bases aligning to TRBD1. The ends lost 5 bases at V and 1 base at J; junction bases unmatched: 6. Germline CDR1 SGHVS, CDR2 FQNEAQ. The CDR3 consists of 15 residues. The CDR3 DNA reads as TGTGCCAGCAGCCCCCGGACAGGGAGTAACTATGGCTACACCTTC. This translates into CASSPRTGSNYGYTF.

This clone rates as medium-sized. The chain joins TRBV28 to TRBJ1-3; 10 positions agree with TRBD1. CDR1 and CDR2 (germline): MDHEN, SYDVKM. The trim removed 6 bases at V and 3 bases at J, leaving 5 bases unmatched. CDR3 length equals 15 residues. CDR3 bases: TGTGCCAGCAGACCGGGACAGGGGATTGGAAACACCATATATTTT. Its protein is CASRPGQGIGNTIYF.

The chain joins TRBV5-4 to TRBJ2-3, with 13 bases fitting TRBD2. Germline V lookup: CDR1 SGHNT, CDR2 YYREEE (reference sequence). Trimming took 0 bases from V and 6 from J; bases not matched to a gene: 4. The CDR3 is 16 amino acids. For the CDR3, the DNA is TGTGCCAGCAGCTTGGAGCCGACTAGCGGGAGGGATACGCAGTATTTT. It yields the protein CASSLEPTSGRDTQYF.

This clone was recorded only once. This chain connects TRBV28 to TRBJ2-6, with no clear D. The CDR3 has 15 amino acids. Germline-derived CDR1 and CDR2 are MDHEN and SYDVKM. V shed 7 bases and J shed 2 bases, with 12 bases lying between them. CDR3 in DNA: TGTGCCAGCATCGGACGGCCGCCTGGGGCCAACGTCCTGACTTTC. Its translation: CASIGRPPGANVLTF.

V and J are TRBV5-1 and TRBJ1-1; D unclear. The CDR3 spans 14 residues. Trimming shortened V by 4 bases and J by 7 bases, and 17 bases separated the two germline ends. Germline CDR1 SGHRS, CDR2 YFSETQ. The CDR3 sequence is CASSQTVTSSEAFF. The DNA of the CDR3 is TGCGCCAGCAGCCAAACAGTTACTTCAAGTGAAGCTTTCTTT.